The entry that follows covers one TCR beta chain sequence. Compared with the rest of its sample, this clonotype is medium-sized (0.01 to 0.1%). Its antigen is still unknown. No much larger clone is present one base from it, and per-base qualities are unavailable. The sample is drawn from a study of chronic HIV infection and antiretroviral therapy (dated by TCRdb to between 2014 and 2016). The receptor library was made with 5' RACE. These reads were obtained on an Illumina MiSeq. Using fastp at Q25 and MiXCR, TCRdb reprocessed the public reads and kept productive beta chains. Every entry covers one CDR3 protein and lists the most common genes and DNA from its rows. This sample lists about 38,000 distinct CDR3 sequences; 7% to 10% were detected once. About 3% of the sample goes to the ten largest clones. The origin of this receptor is an adult who had HIV and had not received antiretroviral therapy, or was an uninfected healthy control (not recorded which). The material sequenced was peripheral blood.

The CDR3 corresponds to CASSNFYEQYF. Read as DNA, the sequence is TGTGCCAGCAGCAACTTTTACGAGCAGTACTTC. The chain joins TRBV28 to TRBJ2-7, with an unclear D gene assignment. V gives up 6 bases and J gives up 4 bases, and the segment between their germline ends measures 7 bases. The germline V gene sets CDR1 to MDHEN and CDR2 to SYDVKM. The CDR3 sequence holds 11 residues, the cysteine and phenylalanine included. The sequence is cut down to CDR3 DNA, 33 bases in frame from base 1.